This TCR beta chain was sequenced for a study of blood T cell repertoires in COVID-19. Study-wide context: Specimens from acute and convalescent COVID-19 originated in the United States, Italy and Spain. PBMCs, B-cell-depleted T cells, or T cells provided the cDNA or gDNA that made up the material.

Original processing methods: Reference gene primer amplification gave nucleated cell count estimates. This table comes from immunoSEQ multiplex PCR, and its TCRdb copy is limited to in-frame clones, with some not included. V, J and clone size reflect that table, while D and trimming were determined from the DNA. The table includes about 300,000 clones, more than 85% detected once. Germline V lookup: CDR1 MDHEN, CDR2 SYDVKM. This CDR3 contains 14 residues. V lost 3 bases and J 7 bases, leaving 13 bases between the germline ends. The material sequenced was peripheral blood. The sequence was obtained from a man between 65 and 85 years old with acute or convalescent COVID-19. V and J are TRBV28 and TRBJ1-5; D ambiguous. The CDR3 region has the DNA TGTGCCAGCAGTTTCGGGGTTTTAGGGCAGCCCCAGCATTTT. The encoded protein is CASSFGVLGQPQHF.